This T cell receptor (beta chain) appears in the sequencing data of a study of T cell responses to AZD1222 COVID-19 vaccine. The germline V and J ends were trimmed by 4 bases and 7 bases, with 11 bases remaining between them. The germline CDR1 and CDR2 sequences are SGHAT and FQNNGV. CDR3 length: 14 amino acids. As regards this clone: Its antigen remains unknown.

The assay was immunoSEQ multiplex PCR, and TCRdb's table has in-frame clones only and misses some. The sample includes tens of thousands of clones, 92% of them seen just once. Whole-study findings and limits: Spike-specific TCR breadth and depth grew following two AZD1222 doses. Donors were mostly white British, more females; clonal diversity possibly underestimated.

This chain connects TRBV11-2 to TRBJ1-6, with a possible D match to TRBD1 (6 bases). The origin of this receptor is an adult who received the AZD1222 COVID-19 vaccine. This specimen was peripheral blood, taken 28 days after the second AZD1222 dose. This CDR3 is CASSSRTANSPLHF. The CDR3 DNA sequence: TGTGCCAGCAGCTCCCGGACAGCCAATTCACCCCTCCACTTT.